The 20 T cell receptor beta chains in this list originate from one sample, sequenced in a study of T cells expressing NK-cell markers. After re-calling the 5' RACE reads, TCRdb lists one entry per CDR3 protein, DNA absent. The table lists around 280,000 distinct CDR3 sequences. The sequencing input was blood T cells: a sorted CD56 or NKG2C T cell subset, CD4+ or CD8+ T cells, or bulk PBMC T cells (not recorded which). The receptors originated from a man between 18 and 35 years old in good health.

This CDR3 reads CASSPIGGSTDTQYF. The chain employs TRBV9 and TRBJ2-3; TCRdb proposes TRBD1, but this gene call is untestable without DNA. The germline V gene has CDR1 SGDLS and CDR2 YYNGEE. The CDR3 runs 15 residues.

The chain joins TRBV6-4 to TRBJ2-3; checking the TCRdb D call of TRBD1 is not possible without DNA. This CDR3 spans 15 amino acids. CDR1 is MRHNA and CDR2 is SNTAGT in the germline V gene. CDR3 in amino acids: CASSDSGGATDTQYF.

This chain joins TRBV4-3 and TRBJ2-2. This CDR3 spans 15 amino acids. Germline values: CDR1 LGHNA, CDR2 YSLEER. The CDR3 here is CASSPRALDTGELFF.

The chain employs TRBV5-1 and TRBJ1-6; TCRdb selects TRBD1, and the lack of DNA leaves this call unchecked. CDR1 and CDR2 (germline): SGHRS, YFSETQ. The CDR3 has 13 residues. The CDR3 protein is CASSRGENSPLHF.

This sequence joins TRBV12-3 or TRBV12-4 and TRBJ1-6; TCRdb proposes TRBD1, but this gene call is untestable without DNA. CDR3 size: 12 residues. CDR3 in amino acids: CASRAGGSPLHF.

This sequence joins TRBV29-1 and TRBJ1-1. There are 14 residues in the CDR3. The V gene's germline CDR1 is SQVTM and CDR2 ANQGSEA. The CDR3 sequence is CSVRLNQRDTEAFF.

CDR3 sequence reads: CASKRLAGDTHYNEQFF. This chain uses TRBV12-3 or TRBV12-4 with TRBJ2-1; TCRdb reports TRBD2, a call that lacks DNA to check it against. The CDR3 sequence is 17 residues long.

The V call is TRBV12-3 or TRBV12-4, the J call TRBJ2-5; lacking DNA, the TRBD2 call made by TCRdb goes unchecked. This CDR3 comprises 14 residues. The CDR3 region is CASSSTLAGETQYF.

The rearrangement joins TRBV7-2 to TRBJ1-5; the TRBD1 assignment by TCRdb is unverifiable without DNA. The CDR3 contains 14 residues. CDR1 is SGHTA, CDR2 FQGNSA, per germline. CDR3 loop: CASSIRVGNQPQHF.

The chain carries TRBV10-3 and TRBJ1-5; TCRdb returns TRBD1, unconfirmable since there is no DNA. CDR1 is ENHRY, CDR2 SYGVKD, per germline. CDR3 size: 12 residues. The CDR3 region is CAIIETEQPQHF.

The rearrangement uses TRBV30 and TRBJ2-5. The CDR3 sequence is 13 residues long. Germline V lookup: CDR1 GTSNPN, CDR2 SVGIG (reference sequence). CDR3 region: CAWSWGWSETQYF.

The V gene is TRBV27, the J gene TRBJ2-7; the TCRdb D gene call, TRBD1, has no DNA to confirm it. CDR3 size: 14 residues. The germline CDR1 and CDR2 sequences are MNHEY and SMNVEV (reference sequence). CDR3 in amino acids: CASLDRVGSYEQYF.

V gene TRBV7-9 combines with J gene TRBJ1-3; there is no DNA to check the TCRdb D call of TRBD1. The CDR3 totals 21 residues. Germline CDR1 is SEHNR and CDR2 is FQNEAQ (reference sequence). CDR3 sequence: CASSLDWGRTNYLRSGNTIYF.

CDR3 residues: CASSLLGQGNEKLFF. The chain joins TRBV7-9 to TRBJ1-4. Germline lookup yields CDR1 SEHNR and CDR2 FQNEAQ (reference sequence). The CDR3 is 15 residues long.

The chain couples TRBV7-9 to TRBJ2-3; no DNA is available, so the TRBD1 call from TCRdb remains unchecked. Germline V CDR1 and CDR2: SEHNR, FQNEAQ (reference sequence). The CDR3 is made up of 14 amino acids. Here the CDR3 reads CASSEGRGTRTQYF.

This rearrangement joins TRBV6-6 to TRBJ2-7. Germline lookup yields CDR1 MNHNY and CDR2 SVGAGI (reference sequence). The CDR3 spans 13 residues. The CDR3 here is CASSYFAGTEQYF.

The V and J genes are TRBV5-1 and TRBJ2-1; the D call of TRBD2 rests on TCRdb alone, since no DNA is present to check it. This CDR3 comprises 13 residues. Germline assignment: CDR1 SGHRS and CDR2 YFSETQ. The CDR3 protein is CASSLGYGGRQFF.

The chain employs TRBV12-3 or TRBV12-4 and TRBJ2-3; lacking DNA, the TRBD2 call made by TCRdb goes unchecked. The CDR3 length is 16 residues. The CDR3 reads CASSLVLADLTDTQYF.

Here the CDR3 reads CSALKEESAFF. The chain is built from TRBV20-1 and TRBJ1-1. The CDR3 spans 11 residues. From germline, CDR1 is DFQATT and CDR2 SNEGSKA (reference sequence).

This chain's CDR3 is CASSFLVREGSYEQYF. The genes are TRBV28 and TRBJ2-7; TCRdb reports TRBD2, a call that lacks DNA to check it against. The CDR3 runs to 16 residues. Germline CDR1 is MDHEN and CDR2 is SYDVKM.